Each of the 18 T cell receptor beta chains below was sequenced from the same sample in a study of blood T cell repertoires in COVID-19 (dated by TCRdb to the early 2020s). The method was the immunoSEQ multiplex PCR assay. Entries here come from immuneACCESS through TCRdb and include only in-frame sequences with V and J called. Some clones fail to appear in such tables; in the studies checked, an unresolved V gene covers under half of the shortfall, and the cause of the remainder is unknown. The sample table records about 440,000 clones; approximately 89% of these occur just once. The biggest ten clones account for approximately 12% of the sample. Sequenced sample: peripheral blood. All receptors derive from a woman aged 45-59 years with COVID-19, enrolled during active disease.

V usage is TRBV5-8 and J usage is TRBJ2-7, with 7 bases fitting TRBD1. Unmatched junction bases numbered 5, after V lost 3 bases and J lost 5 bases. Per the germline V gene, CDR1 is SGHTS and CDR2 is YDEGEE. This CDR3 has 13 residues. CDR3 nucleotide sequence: TGTGCCAGCAGCTATGACAGGGACCACGAGCAGTACTTC. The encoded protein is CASSYDRDHEQYF.

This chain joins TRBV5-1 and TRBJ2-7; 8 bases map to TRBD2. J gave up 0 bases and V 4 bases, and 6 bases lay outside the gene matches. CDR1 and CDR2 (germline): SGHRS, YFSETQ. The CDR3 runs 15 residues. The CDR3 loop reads CASSQNSGTSYEQYF. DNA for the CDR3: TGCGCCAGCAGCCAAAATAGCGGGACCTCCTACGAGCAGTACTTC. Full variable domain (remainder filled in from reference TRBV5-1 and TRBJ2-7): KAGVTQTPRYLIKTRGQQVTLSCSPISGHRSVSWYQQTPGQGLQFLFEYFSETQRNKGNFPGRFSGRQFSNSRSEMNVSTLELGDSALYLCASSQNSGTSYEQYFGPGTRLTVT.

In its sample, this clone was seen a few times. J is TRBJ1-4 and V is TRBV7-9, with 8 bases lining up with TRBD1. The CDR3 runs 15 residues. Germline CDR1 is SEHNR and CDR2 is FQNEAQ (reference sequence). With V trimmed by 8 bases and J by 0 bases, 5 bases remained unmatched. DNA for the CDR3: TGTGCCAGCCGCGGACAGGGCGCAACTAATGAAAAACTGTTTTTT. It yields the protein CASRGQGATNEKLFF. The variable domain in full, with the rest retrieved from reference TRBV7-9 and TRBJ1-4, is DTGVSQNPRHKITKRGQNVTFRCDPISEHNRLYWYRQTLGQGPEFLTYFQNEAQLEKSRLLSDRFSAERPKGSFSTLEIQRTEQGDSAMYLCASRGQGATNEKLFFGSGTQLSVL.

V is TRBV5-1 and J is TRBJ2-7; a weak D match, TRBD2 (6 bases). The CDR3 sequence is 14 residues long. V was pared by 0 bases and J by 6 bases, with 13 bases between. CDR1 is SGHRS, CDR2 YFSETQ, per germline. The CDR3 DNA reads TGCGCCAGCAGCTTGGATAGCCGGGGGTCCGAGCAGTACTTC. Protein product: CASSLDSRGSEQYF.

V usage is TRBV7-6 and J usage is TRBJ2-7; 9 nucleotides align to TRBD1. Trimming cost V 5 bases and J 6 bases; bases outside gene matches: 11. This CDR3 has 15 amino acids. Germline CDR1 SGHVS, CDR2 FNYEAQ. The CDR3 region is CASSRAGTGNSEQYF. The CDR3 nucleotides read TGTGCCAGCAGCCGAGCCGGGACAGGGAACAGCGAGCAGTACTTC.

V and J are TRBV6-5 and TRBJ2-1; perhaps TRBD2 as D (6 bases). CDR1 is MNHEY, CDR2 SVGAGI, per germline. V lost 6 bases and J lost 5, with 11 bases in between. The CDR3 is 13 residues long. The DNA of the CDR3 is TGTGCCAGCAGGCTACGACTAGACAATGAGCAGTTCTTC. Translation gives CASRLRLDNEQFF.

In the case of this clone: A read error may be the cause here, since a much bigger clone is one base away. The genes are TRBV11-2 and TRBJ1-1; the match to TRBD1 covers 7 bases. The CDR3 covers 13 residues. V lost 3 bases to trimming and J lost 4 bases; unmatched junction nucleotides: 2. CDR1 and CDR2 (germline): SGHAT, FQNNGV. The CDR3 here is CASSLGQITEAFF. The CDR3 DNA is TGTGCCAGCAGCTTGGGACAGATCACTGAAGCTTTCTTT.

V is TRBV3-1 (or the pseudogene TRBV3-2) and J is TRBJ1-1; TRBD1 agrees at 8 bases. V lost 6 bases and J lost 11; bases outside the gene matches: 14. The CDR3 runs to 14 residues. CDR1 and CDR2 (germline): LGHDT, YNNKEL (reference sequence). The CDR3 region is CASRPGTGGKLAFF. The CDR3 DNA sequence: TGTGCCAGCAGACCGGGGACAGGTGGAAAGCTTGCTTTCTTT.

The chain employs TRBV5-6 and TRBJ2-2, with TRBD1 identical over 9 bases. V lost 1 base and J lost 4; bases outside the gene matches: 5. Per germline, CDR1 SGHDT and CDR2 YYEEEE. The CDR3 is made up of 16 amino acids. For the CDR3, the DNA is TGTGCCAGCAGCTTGCGACACAGGGGGCGCACCGGGGAGCTGTTTTTT. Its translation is CASSLRHRGRTGELFF.

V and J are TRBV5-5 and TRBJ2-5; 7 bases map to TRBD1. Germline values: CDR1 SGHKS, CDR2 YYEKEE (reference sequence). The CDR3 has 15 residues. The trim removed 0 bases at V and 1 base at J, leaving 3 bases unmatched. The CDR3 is CASSLGQGSQETQYF. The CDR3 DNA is TGTGCCAGCAGCTTGGGACAGGGAAGCCAAGAGACCCAGTACTTC.

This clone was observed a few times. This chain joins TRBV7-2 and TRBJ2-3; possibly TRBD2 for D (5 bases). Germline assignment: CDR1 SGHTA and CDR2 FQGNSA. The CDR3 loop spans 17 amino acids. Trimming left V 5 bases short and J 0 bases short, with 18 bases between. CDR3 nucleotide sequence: TGTGCCAGCAGCCTCCGGTGGTCGGGAACTAGCACAGATACGCAGTATTTT. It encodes CASSLRWSGTSTDTQYF.

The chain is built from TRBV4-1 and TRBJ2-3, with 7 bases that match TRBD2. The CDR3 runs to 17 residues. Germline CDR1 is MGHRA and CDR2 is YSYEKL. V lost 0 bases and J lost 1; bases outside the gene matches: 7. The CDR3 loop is CASSQDWLSGGTDTQYF. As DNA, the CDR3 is TGCGCCAGCAGCCAAGATTGGCTCAGCGGGGGCACAGATACGCAGTATTTT.

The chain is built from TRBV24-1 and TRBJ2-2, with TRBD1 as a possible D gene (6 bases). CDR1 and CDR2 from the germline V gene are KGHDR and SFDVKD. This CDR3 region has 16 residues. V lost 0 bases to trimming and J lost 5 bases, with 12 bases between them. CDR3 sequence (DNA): TGTGCCACCAGTGATTTGTTTGGGGGCGGGACCGGGGAGCTGTTTTTT. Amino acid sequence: CATSDLFGGGTGELFF.

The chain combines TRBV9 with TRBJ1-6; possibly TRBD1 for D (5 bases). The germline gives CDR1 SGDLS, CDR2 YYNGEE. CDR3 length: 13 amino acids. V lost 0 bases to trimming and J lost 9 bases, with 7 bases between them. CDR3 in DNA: TGTGCCAGCAGCGTAGGAAGGGGTTCACCCCTCCACTTT. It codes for CASSVGRGSPLHF.

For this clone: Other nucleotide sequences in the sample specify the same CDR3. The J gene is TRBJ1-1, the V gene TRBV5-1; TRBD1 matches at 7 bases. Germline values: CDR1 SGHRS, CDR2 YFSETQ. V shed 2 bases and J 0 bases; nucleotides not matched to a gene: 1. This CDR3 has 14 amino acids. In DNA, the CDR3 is TGCGCCAGCAGCTTACAGGGGATGAACACTGAAGCTTTCTTT. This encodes CASSLQGMNTEAFF.

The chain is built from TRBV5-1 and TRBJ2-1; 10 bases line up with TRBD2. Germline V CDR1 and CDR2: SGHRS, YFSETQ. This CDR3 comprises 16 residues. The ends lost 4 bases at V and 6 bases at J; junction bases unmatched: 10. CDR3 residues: CASSPLLAGSFNEQFF. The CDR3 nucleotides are TGCGCCAGCAGCCCCCTACTAGCGGGGTCTTTCAATGAGCAGTTCTTC.

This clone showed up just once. CDR3 in amino acids: CASSLAVSGVYEQYF. Here the CDR3 DNA reads TGCGCCAGCAGCTTGGCTGTTAGCGGGGTCTACGAGCAGTACTTC. This sequence joins TRBV5-1 and TRBJ2-7, with 8 bases fitting TRBD2. The CDR3 length is 15 residues. CDR1 is SGHRS and CDR2 is YFSETQ in the germline V gene. J was trimmed by 3 bases and V by 0 bases; bases with no gene match: 5.

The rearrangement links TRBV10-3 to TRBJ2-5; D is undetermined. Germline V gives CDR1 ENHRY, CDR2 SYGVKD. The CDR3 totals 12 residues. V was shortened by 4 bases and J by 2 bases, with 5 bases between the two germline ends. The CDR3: CAISAGQETQYF. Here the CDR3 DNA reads TGTGCCATCAGTGCCGGGCAAGAGACCCAGTACTTC.